A selection of T cell receptor beta chains follows, all from one sample in a study of kidney transplant recipient with SARS-CoV-2 infection. Each CDR3 protein is one row after TCRdb ran MiXCR on the reads. This table holds approximately 250,000 distinct CDR3 sequences, under 35% found once. The source material was a blood sample, sampled at baseline and between days 110 and 120 from a kidney transplant recipient. These receptors were obtained from a male patient aged 25-45 years who had COVID-19 and was a kidney transplant recipient. Some T cells may be the graft donor's. Each CDR3 is given with its conserved first and last residue. D genes are given only for firm matches. Expanded clones are given a class, and other clones once, few, many or no size at all.

>TRBV2|TRBD1|TRBJ1-5|many
TGTGCCAGCAGTGCAGGGGGCACCCGGCATTTT
CASSAGGTRHF
>TRBV12-3/TRBV12-4|-|TRBJ1-2|few
TGTGCCAGCAGTGGGACTCGCGGCTACACCTTC
CASSGTRGYTF
>TRBV30|-|TRBJ1-5|many
TGTGCCTGGAGTGTTTGGGGAGGCAATCAGCCCCAGCATTTT
CAWSVWGGNQPQHF
>TRBV6-2/TRBV6-3|TRBD1|TRBJ1-1|many
TGTGCCAGCAGCTACGGACAGGGCACTGAAGCTTTCTTT
CASSYGQGTEAFF
>TRBV6-4|-|TRBJ2-3|few
TGTGCCAGCAGTGACAAGGAGGACACAGATACGCAGTATTTT
CASSDKEDTDTQYF
>TRBV30|TRBD1|TRBJ1-6|few
TGTGCCTGGAGCCGAGGGGGCGGAGGGAATTCACCCCTCCACTTT
CAWSRGGGGNSPLHF
>TRBV29-1|TRBD1|TRBJ1-1|many
TGCAGCGTCAACCCCGGGACAGGGCCAACGAACACTGAAGCTTTCTTT
CSVNPGTGPTNTEAFF
>TRBV16|-|TRBJ1-2|many
TGTGCCAGCAGCCCAAGTGTTAGTGGCTATGGCTACACCTTC
CASSPSVSGYGYTF
>TRBV29-1|-|TRBJ1-1|many
TGCAGCGTTGTGTACACTGAAGCTTTCTTT
CSVVYTEAFF
>TRBV30|TRBD1|TRBJ1-5|many
TGTGCCTGGAGTGGAGGACAGGCGAGCAATCAGCCCCAGCATTTT
CAWSGGQASNQPQHF
>TRBV16|-|TRBJ1-5|many
TGTGCCAGCAGCCAATTGACGGGGCAGGTCGACGGTCAGCCCCAGCATTTT
CASSQLTGQVDGQPQHF
>TRBV14|-|TRBJ1-2|many
TGTGCCAGCAGCCAAGATCCGGGCAGAGCTAACTATGGCTACACCTTC
CASSQDPGRANYGYTF
>TRBV21-1|-|TRBJ2-3|many
TGTGCCAGCAGAACCATGTTAGCTACAGTCATGCAAGATACGCAGTATTTT
CASRTMLATVMQDTQYF
>TRBV27|TRBD2|TRBJ2-1|many
TGTGCCAGCACGAGCGGGAGTTTGTACAATGAGCAGTTCTTC
CASTSGSLYNEQFF
>TRBV25-1|-|TRBJ1-2|many
TGTGCCAGCAGTGGCCGTATAGAACTGGGAAAGACCTATGGCTACACCTTC
CASSGRIELGKTYGYTF
>TRBV20-1|-|TRBJ1-2|many
TGCAGTGCTATCCCCCGGGATCTCGACTATGGCTACACCTTC
CSAIPRDLDYGYTF
>TRBV7-9|-|TRBJ2-1|-
TGTGCCAGCAGCCCCACCCCGCAGGGTTCCTACAATGAGCAGTTCTTC
CASSPTPQGSYNEQFF
>TRBV5-6|TRBD1|TRBJ2-7|many
TGTGCCAGCAGCTCCCGCCGGGACAGGGGGCCGCAGTACTTC
CASSSRRDRGPQYF